This T cell receptor (beta chain) was sequenced for a study of T cell responses to AZD1222 COVID-19 vaccine. V was trimmed by 3 bases and J by 5 bases, leaving 13 bases between them. Per germline, CDR1 SGHVS and CDR2 FNYEAQ. The CDR3 is 15 amino acids. Findings and limits, study-wide: Spike-wide coverage was observed for vaccine-associated CD4 TCRs, with dominant responses at 160-218 and 743-854. Clonal diversity was possibly underestimated, and the donors were mostly white British, with more females. Unmutated regions of variants are reportedly targeted by nearly half of spike-specific TCRs.

This table comes from immunoSEQ multiplex PCR, and its TCRdb copy is limited to in-frame clones, with some not included. The repertoire holds more than 100,000 clones, with around nine tenths as singletons. In regard to this clone: Its antigen is not known.

This clonotype was sampled from an adult in good health. V is TRBV7-6 and J is TRBJ2-2, with a tentative D call TRBD1 (5 bases). Sample: peripheral blood, taken on day 0 of AZD1222 vaccination. The CDR3 loop reads CASSFPEGATGELFF. In DNA, the CDR3 is TGTGCCAGCAGCTTTCCTGAAGGGGCGACCGGGGAGCTGTTTTTT.